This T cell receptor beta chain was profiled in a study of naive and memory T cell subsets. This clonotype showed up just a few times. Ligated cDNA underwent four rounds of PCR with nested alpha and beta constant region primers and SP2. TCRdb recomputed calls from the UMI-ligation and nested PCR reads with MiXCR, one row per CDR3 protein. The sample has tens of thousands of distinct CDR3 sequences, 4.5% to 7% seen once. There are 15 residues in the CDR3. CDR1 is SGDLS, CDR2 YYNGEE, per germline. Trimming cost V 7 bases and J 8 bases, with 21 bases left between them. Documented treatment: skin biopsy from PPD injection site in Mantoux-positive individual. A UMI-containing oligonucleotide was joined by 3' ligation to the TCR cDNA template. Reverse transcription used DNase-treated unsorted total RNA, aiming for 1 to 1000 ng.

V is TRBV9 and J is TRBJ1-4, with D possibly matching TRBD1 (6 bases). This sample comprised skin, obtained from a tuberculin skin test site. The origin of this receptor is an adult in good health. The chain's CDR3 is CASGLGPGAGEKLFF. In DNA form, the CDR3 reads TGTGCCAGCGGACTCGGACCGGGGGCTGGGGAAAAACTGTTTTTT.